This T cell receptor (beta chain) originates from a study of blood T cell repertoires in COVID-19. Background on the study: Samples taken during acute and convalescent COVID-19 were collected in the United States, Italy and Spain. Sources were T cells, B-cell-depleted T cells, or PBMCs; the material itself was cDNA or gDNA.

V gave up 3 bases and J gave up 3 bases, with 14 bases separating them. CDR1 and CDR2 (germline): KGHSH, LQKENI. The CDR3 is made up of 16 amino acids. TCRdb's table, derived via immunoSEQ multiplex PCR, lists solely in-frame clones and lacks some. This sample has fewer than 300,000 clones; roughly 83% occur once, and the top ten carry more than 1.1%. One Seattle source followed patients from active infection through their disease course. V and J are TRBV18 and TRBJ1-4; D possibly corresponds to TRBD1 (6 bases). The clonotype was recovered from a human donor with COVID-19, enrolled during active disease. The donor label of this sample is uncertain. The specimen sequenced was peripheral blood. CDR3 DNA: TGTGCCAGCTCACCCCTAGGACAGCAAGCTAATGAAAAACTGTTTTTT. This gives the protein CASSPLGQQANEKLFF.